This T cell receptor (beta chain) is from a study of blood T cell repertoires in COVID-19. Data came from immunoSEQ multiplex PCR; TCRdb stores just in-frame clones and leaves some out. The sample holds 350,000 to 400,000 clones, 88% seen once. Germline V gives CDR1 KGHDR, CDR2 SFDVKD. CDR3 length: 15 amino acids. Trimming cost V 3 bases and J 2 bases, with 11 bases left between them. The receptor's source is a woman younger than 35 who had recovered from COVID-19. V gene TRBV24-1 combines with J gene TRBJ2-3, with a possible D match to TRBD1 (5 bases). Source material: PBMCs or T cells enriched from blood (not recorded which). CDR3 loop: CATSDPGQFTDTQYF. CDR3 in DNA: TGTGCCACCAGTGATCCAGGACAATTCACAGATACGCAGTATTTT.